This entry features one TCR beta chain sequence. Each CDR3 protein gets one entry after TCRdb re-called the 5' RACE reads with MiXCR. Of nearly 55,000 distinct CDR3 sequences in the sample, roughly a quarter were seen once. The CDR3 spans 16 residues. The germline V gene encodes CDR1 MNHEY and CDR2 SVGAGI. V lost 6 bases and J lost 5; bases outside the gene matches: 15. The receptor was isolated from a female donor with breast cancer. Sequencing used tumor-infiltrating naive CD4+ T cells sorted from the breast tumor. This sample's subset: naive CD4+ T cells, CD4+CD45RA+CD25-. The chain recombines TRBV6-5 with TRBJ2-7, with TRBD1 identical over 8 bases. The DNA for the CDR3 is TGTGCCAGCAGATCTACCGGGACAGGAGTACTTCACGAGCAGTACTTC. This codes for CASRSTGTGVLHEQYF.